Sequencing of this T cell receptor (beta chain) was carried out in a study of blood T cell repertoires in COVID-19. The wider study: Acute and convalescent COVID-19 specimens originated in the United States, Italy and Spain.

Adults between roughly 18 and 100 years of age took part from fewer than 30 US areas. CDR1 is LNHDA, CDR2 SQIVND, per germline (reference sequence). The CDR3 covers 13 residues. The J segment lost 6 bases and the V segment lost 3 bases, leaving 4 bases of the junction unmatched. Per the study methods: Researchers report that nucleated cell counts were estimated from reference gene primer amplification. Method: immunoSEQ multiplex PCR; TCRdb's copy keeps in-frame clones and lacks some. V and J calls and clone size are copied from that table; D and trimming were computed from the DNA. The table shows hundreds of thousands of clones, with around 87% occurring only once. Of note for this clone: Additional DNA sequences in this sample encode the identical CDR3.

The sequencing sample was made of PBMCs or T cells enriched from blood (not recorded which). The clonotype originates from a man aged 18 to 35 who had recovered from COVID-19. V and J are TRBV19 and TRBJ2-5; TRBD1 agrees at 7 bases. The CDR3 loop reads CASSIRGMKTQYF. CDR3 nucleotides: TGTGCCAGTAGTATCAGGGGGATGAAGACCCAGTACTTC.